The T cell receptor beta chain described here comes from a study of blood T cell repertoires in COVID-19. Study-wide background: Acute and convalescent COVID-19 specimens originated in the United States, Italy and Spain. Sample material is recorded as cDNA or gDNA derived from T cells, B-cell-depleted T cells, or PBMCs.

The germline gives CDR1 SGDLS, CDR2 YYNGEE. V trimming: 0 bases; J trimming: 2 bases; junction bases outside the gene matches: 8. The CDR3 length is 17 residues. Per the authors' pipeline: Estimation of nucleated cell counts relied on the amplification of reference gene primers. This table comes from immunoSEQ multiplex PCR, and its TCRdb copy is limited to in-frame clones, with some not included. V and J calls and clone size follow that table, whereas D and trimming were derived from the DNA. Here the sample spans approximately 150,000 clones, around 84% being singletons. Each participant's cohort was designated according to participant-reported clinical history.

The clonotype originates from a man aged 35 to 55 with acute COVID-19. The specimen was PBMCs or T cells enriched from blood (not recorded which). This chain links TRBV9 with TRBJ2-3, with 8 positions matching TRBD2. CDR3 protein: CASSVGLAGGSTDTQYF. CDR3 DNA: TGTGCCAGCAGCGTAGGTCTCGCGGGAGGATCCACAGATACGCAGTATTTT.